The 6 T cell receptor beta chains presented below share a single source sample, sequenced in a study of T-cell reconstitution after alpha-beta-depleted transplantation in children. The TCRbeta library was prepared with unique molecular identifiers. TCRdb processed the PCR reads anew with MiXCR; each CDR3 protein has one entry. The sample holds about 610,000 distinct CDR3 sequences, about 10% seen once. The sequencing here drew on PBMCs from the stem cell graft donor, taken from the stem cell graft. These receptors were obtained from a human donor who donated a stem cell graft to a child with acute myeloid leukemia.

This clonotype was detected ten times or more. This chain's CDR3 is CASSYSSVAEDYEQYF. In nucleotides, the CDR3 is TGTGCCAGCAGTTACTCCTCGGTAGCGGAGGACTACGAGCAGTACTTC. This rearrangement joins TRBV6-2 or TRBV6-3 to TRBJ2-7; tentative D call: TRBD2 (6 bases). Germline CDR1 and CDR2: MNHEY and SVGEGT. The CDR3 loop spans 16 amino acids. V dropped 0 bases and J dropped 3 bases, with 15 bases sitting between them.

In its sample, this clonotype was seen many times. This chain uses TRBV12-3 or TRBV12-4 with TRBJ2-5; D gene unclear. The CDR3 sequence is 13 residues long. Trimming took 3 bases from V and 6 from J, leaving 11 bases between them. For the CDR3, the DNA is TGTGCCAGCAGTTTTCAGCTAGTCAAGACCCAGTACTTC. It translates to CASSFQLVKTQYF.

The J gene is TRBJ2-1, the V gene TRBV5-1, with unresolved D. The CDR3 runs to 16 residues. From germline, CDR1 is SGHRS and CDR2 YFSETQ. Deletions cut 2 bases from V and 1 base from J, with 13 bases between. CDR3 DNA sequence: TGCGCCAGCAGCTTTGGGCTTACCACGTCCTACAATGAGCAGTTCTTC. It translates to CASSFGLTTSYNEQFF. The full variable domain, in which reference TRBV5-1 and TRBJ2-1 provide the parts outside the CDR3, is KAGVTQTPRYLIKTRGQQVTLSCSPISGHRSVSWYQQTPGQGLQFLFEYFSETQRNKGNFPGRFSGRQFSNSRSEMNVSTLELGDSALYLCASSFGLTTSYNEQFFGPGTRLTVL.

This clonotype has a handful of counts. The CDR3 DNA is TGCAGTGCTAGACAGGGAATCGAGCAGTACTTC. It translates to CSARQGIEQYF. The chain couples TRBV20-1 to TRBJ2-7, with D possibly being TRBD1 (5 bases). CDR1 is DFQATT and CDR2 is SNEGSKA in the germline V gene (reference sequence). Trimming shortened V by 2 bases and J by 6 bases, and 8 bases separated the two germline ends. This CDR3 region has 11 residues.

This clonotype was observed a few times. V is TRBV5-1 and J is TRBJ2-3; 8 bases are a match to TRBD2. This CDR3 spans 20 amino acids. The V segment lost 0 bases and the J segment 0 bases; nucleotides outside the gene matches: 15. Germline CDR1 is SGHRS and CDR2 is YFSETQ. The CDR3 region is CASSLGWTTVAGGSTDTQYF. The CDR3 region has the DNA TGCGCCAGCAGCTTGGGATGGACTACGGTGGCGGGAGGCAGCACAGATACGCAGTATTTT.

Concerning this clonotype itself: A read error is possible here, since a much larger clone lies one base away. This chain connects TRBV10-3 to TRBJ2-7; D is possibly TRBD1 or TRBD2 (5 bases each). The CDR3 length is 13 residues. V lost 7 bases and J lost 7, with 17 bases in between. CDR1 and CDR2 (germline): ENHRY, SYGVKD. The CDR3 region is CAIMGPDNREQYF. DNA for the CDR3: TGTGCCATCATGGGACCAGATAACAGGGAGCAGTACTTC.